This TCR beta chain appears in the sequencing data of a study of blood T cell repertoires in COVID-19. Across the whole study: From T cells, B-cell-depleted T cells, or PBMCs came the material, which was cDNA or gDNA.

This clone was seen just once. In the original analysis: The assay estimated nucleated cells by amplifying reference gene primers. The table came from immunoSEQ multiplex PCR; TCRdb's copy has only in-frame clones and leaves some out. Clonal size and the V and J genes are those of that table, whereas D and trimming came from the DNA. The sample lists roughly 250,000 clones; approximately 83% were seen once. Deletions cut 10 bases from V and 6 bases from J, with 20 bases between. This CDR3 spans 14 amino acids. Looked up from germline, CDR1 is LNHDA and CDR2 is SQIVND (reference sequence). Recovery meant two consecutive negative NP/OP PCR tests, professional clearance, or resolved symptoms.

Sample: PBMCs or T cells enriched from blood (not recorded which). This clonotype was obtained from a woman in her thirties who had recovered from COVID-19. The chain uses TRBV19 and TRBJ2-3; D might be TRBD2 (5 bases). The CDR3 sequence is CATRLGVRGDTQYF. The CDR3 DNA sequence: TGTGCCACCCGCCTCGGGGTCCGAGGGGATACGCAGTATTTT.